This TCR beta chain was found in a study of blood T cell repertoires in COVID-19. On the study more broadly: Sites in the United States, Italy and Spain provided acute and convalescent COVID-19 samples. The analysed material was cDNA or gDNA that came from T cells, B-cell-depleted T cells, or PBMCs.

There are 16 residues in the CDR3. CDR1 is MGHRA and CDR2 is YSYEKL in the germline V gene. Trimming took 4 bases from V and 0 from J; bases not matched to a gene: 6. Methods used by the authors: Nucleated cell counts were estimated from reference gene primer amplification. Profiling relied on immunoSEQ multiplex PCR, and the TCRdb table lists in-frame clones only, not all of them. From that table come the V and J calls and clone size; the DNA was used to work out D and trimming. The table includes about 280,000 clones, around 90% detected once. This sequence joins TRBV4-1 and TRBJ2-1, with 7 bases that match TRBD1. The sample consisted of peripheral blood. This sequence was found in a man between 18 and 29 years old with active or convalescent COVID-19. The CDR3 protein is CASSRDRVPSYNEQFF. In DNA form, the CDR3 reads TGCGCCAGCAGCCGGGACAGAGTCCCCTCCTACAATGAGCAGTTCTTC.